This T cell receptor beta chain stems from a study of blood T cell repertoires in COVID-19. Germline CDR1 and CDR2: LNHDA and SQIVND (reference sequence). The ends lost 8 bases at V and 3 bases at J; junction bases unmatched: 7. CDR3 length: 13 residues. Profiled with immunoSEQ multiplex PCR; TCRdb holds only in-frame clones, not every one. The sample lists about 440,000 clones; approximately 88% were seen once. The chain links TRBV19 to TRBJ2-7; TRBD1 aligns across 7 bases. Sequencing was done on a sample of peripheral blood. The receptor was isolated from a woman aged 45-60 years with COVID-19, enrolled during active disease. Written as DNA, the CDR3 is TGTGCCAGTGGCCGGACAGGCAACTACGAGCAGTACTTC. It encodes CASGRTGNYEQYF.